This T cell receptor beta chain was found in a study of blood T cell repertoires in COVID-19. Assay used: immunoSEQ multiplex PCR; TCRdb lists only in-frame clones, some missing. The sample carries 30,000 to 40,000 clones, about 90% recorded once. The V and J ends lost 0 bases and 3 bases respectively, with 8 bases between them. CDR1 and CDR2 (germline): LGHNA, YNFKEQ. The CDR3 is made up of 14 amino acids. This clonotype was sampled from a man older than 75 with acute or convalescent COVID-19. The sequenced material came from peripheral blood. The chain links TRBV4-2 to TRBJ1-2, with D perhaps matching TRBD1 (5 bases). CDR3 loop: CASSQDRGDYGYTF. The CDR3 DNA reads as TGTGCCAGCAGCCAAGATCGGGGGGACTATGGCTACACCTTC.